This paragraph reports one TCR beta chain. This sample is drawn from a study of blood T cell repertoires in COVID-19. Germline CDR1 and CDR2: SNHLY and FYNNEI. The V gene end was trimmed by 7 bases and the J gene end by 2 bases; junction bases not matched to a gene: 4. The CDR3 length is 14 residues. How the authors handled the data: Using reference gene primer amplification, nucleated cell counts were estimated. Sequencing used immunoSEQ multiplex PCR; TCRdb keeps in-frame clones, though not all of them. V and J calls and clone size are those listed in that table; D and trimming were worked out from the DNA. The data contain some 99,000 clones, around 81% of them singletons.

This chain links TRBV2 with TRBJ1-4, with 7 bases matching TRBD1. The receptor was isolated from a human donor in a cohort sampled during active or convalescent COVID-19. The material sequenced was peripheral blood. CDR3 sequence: CASTPQGTNEKLFF. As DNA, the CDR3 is TGTGCCAGCACCCCACAGGGGACTAATGAAAAACTGTTTTTT. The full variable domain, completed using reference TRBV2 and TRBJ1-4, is EPEVTQTPSHQVTQMGQEVILRCVPISNHLYFYWYRQILGQKVEFLVSFYNNEISEKSEIFDDQFSVERPDGSNFTLKIRSTKLEDSAMYFCASTPQGTNEKLFFGSGTQLSVL.